This T cell receptor (beta chain) was captured by sequencing in a study of T cell responses to AZD1222 COVID-19 vaccine. The study's findings and limits: Nearly half of the spike-specific TCRs reportedly recognize variant regions that carry no mutations. Donor demographics were predominantly white British with a female majority; clonal diversity may be underestimated. Sampling that yielded the repertoires occurred only after the peak T cell response.

With regard to this clone: The antigen is unknown.

Profiling relied on immunoSEQ multiplex PCR, and the TCRdb table lists in-frame clones only, not all of them. The profile shows around 70,000 clones, around 83% of them singletons. The clonotype was recovered from an adult in good health. This specimen consisted of peripheral blood, obtained on day 0 of AZD1222 vaccination.

Here the CDR3 reads CASSLAVGETQYF. The CDR3 DNA reads TGTGCCAGCAGCTTGGCCGTAGGAGAGACCCAGTACTTC. The rearrangement joins TRBV12-3 or TRBV12-4 to TRBJ2-5; D is undetermined. This CDR3 has 13 amino acids. V lost 6 bases, J lost 4 bases, and 12 bases lay in between.